The 16 T cell receptor beta chains below come from one sample, sequenced in a study of sequential checkpoint blockade in melanoma. This sample's treatment: randomized to nivolumab then ipilimumab (arm A) or the reverse (arm B). Assay used: immunoSEQ multiplex PCR; TCRdb lists only in-frame clones, some missing. The top ten clones hold about 12% of a sample with 35,000 to 50,000 clones, 80% to 90% of them seen once. Sequencing was performed on CD8+ T cells sorted from blood (inferred from file names), taken from a patient given nivolumab and ipilimumab in sequence. These receptors originate from a human donor with melanoma.

V usage is TRBV5-4 and J usage is TRBJ2-7; tentatively, D is TRBD2 (6 bases). Trimming took off 2 bases at V and 0 bases at J, with 6 bases between the two ends. Germline V gene sequence: CDR1 SGHNT, CDR2 YYREEE (reference sequence). The CDR3 runs to 13 residues. This CDR3 is CASSFGGSYEQYF. The CDR3 region has the DNA TGTGCCAGCAGCTTCGGGGGCTCCTACGAGCAGTACTTC.

This clone was observed a single time. The genes are TRBV6-5 and TRBJ2-3; 10 bases align to TRBD2. Trimming cost V 1 base and J 6 bases; bases outside gene matches: 4. The CDR3 loop spans 15 amino acids. Germline loops: CDR1 MNHEY, CDR2 SVGAGI. This CDR3 reads CASSYYSSGSDTQYF. The CDR3 DNA is TGTGCCAGCAGTTACTATTCTAGCGGGAGTGATACGCAGTATTTT.

V usage is TRBV2 and J usage is TRBJ2-7; 7 nucleotides line up with TRBD1. Germline assignment: CDR1 SNHLY and CDR2 FYNNEI. The CDR3 contains 14 residues. V trimming: 6 bases; J trimming: 3 bases; junction bases outside the gene matches: 8. CDR3: CASREAGTDYEQYV. The CDR3 nucleotides read TGTGCCAGCAGGGAGGCCGGGACAGACTACGAGCAGTACGTC.

The chain combines TRBV7-9 with TRBJ2-7; TRBD2 might be the D (6 bases). Trimming stripped 3 bases from V and 3 bases from J, with 18 bases between. This CDR3 is built from 16 residues. Germline V lookup: CDR1 SEHNR, CDR2 FQNEAQ (reference sequence). The CDR3 region is CASSFDGRDLIYEQYF. The CDR3, as DNA: TGTGCCAGCAGCTTTGACGGACGGGACTTGATCTACGAGCAGTACTTC.

The chain recombines TRBV9 with TRBJ1-2; D is unclear. V dropped 3 bases and J dropped 4 bases, with 25 bases sitting between them. The CDR3 spans 18 residues. The germline V gene encodes CDR1 SGDLS and CDR2 YYNGEE. CDR3 in DNA: TGTGCCAGCAGCGAAAACCGGGCCCTGGCGGACGGAGGCTATGGCTACACCTTC. Encoded protein: CASSENRALADGGYGYTF.

The rearrangement uses TRBV5-1 and TRBJ2-5; 8 nucleotides line up with TRBD1. The J call is in doubt because the DNA end fits TRBJ2-7 better. The CDR3 contains 17 residues. Germline V lookup: CDR1 SGHRS, CDR2 YFSETQ. The CDR3 is CASSKPGTGGGKGEQYF. The CDR3 DNA reads as TGCGCCAGCAGCAAACCCGGGACAGGTGGGGGGAAAGGCGAGCAGTACTTC.

The V and J genes are TRBV9 and TRBJ2-7, with D possibly matching TRBD2 (6 bases). The V end lost 2 bases, the J end lost 5 bases, and 17 bases lay between the germline ends. The CDR3 is made up of 15 amino acids. Looked up from germline, CDR1 is SGDLS and CDR2 is YYNGEE. The CDR3 sequence is CASSVSGLQTNEQYF. For the CDR3, the DNA is TGTGCCAGCAGCGTGTCGGGACTTCAAACCAACGAGCAGTACTTC.

This clone was seen a few times. This rearrangement joins TRBV4-1 to TRBJ2-7; 11 bases align to TRBD2. The CDR3 is made up of 18 amino acids. Looked up from germline, CDR1 is MGHRA and CDR2 is YSYEKL. J lost 0 bases, V lost 4 bases, and 11 bases had no gene match. CDR3 region: CASSPHGSSGRNSYEQYV. The DNA of the CDR3 is TGCGCCAGCAGCCCCCATGGGTCTAGCGGGAGGAACTCCTACGAGCAGTACGTC.

The genes are TRBV1 and TRBJ2-5; the listed D gene, TRBD2, was not tested against the DNA. TRBV1 is recorded as a pseudogene. This CDR3 has 16 amino acids. DNA for the CDR3: TGCACCAGCAGCCACCCCAAGCGGGAGGGTGGGGAGACCCAGTACTTC. This gives the protein CTSSHPKREGGETQYF.

This sequence joins TRBV7-3 and TRBJ1-1; no definite D call. The V gene lost 4 bases and the J gene lost 5 bases, with 14 bases spanning the gap. The germline CDR1 and CDR2 sequences are SGHTA and FQGTGA. The CDR3 loop spans 14 amino acids. CDR3 sequence: CASSSLGRGTEAFF. The CDR3 nucleotides read TGTGCCAGCAGCTCGTTGGGTAGAGGAACTGAAGCTTTCTTT.

This chain joins TRBV4-3 and TRBJ2-1, with TRBD1 matching over 9 bases. CDR1 LGHNA and CDR2 YSLEER come from the germline V gene. After removal of 7 bases from V and 0 bases from J, the junction contained 4 bases not matched to a gene. This CDR3 contains 15 residues. CDR3 nucleotide sequence: TGCGCCAGCACCCCGGACAGGGGCTCCTACAATGAGCAGTTCTTC. As protein: CASTPDRGSYNEQFF.

The chain joins TRBV9 to TRBJ2-1; TRBD2 aligns across 12 bases. The germline V gene encodes CDR1 SGDLS and CDR2 YYNGEE. V was clipped by 4 bases and J by 7 bases; unmatched bases: 6. The CDR3 covers 15 residues. CDR3 amino acids: CASSPRLAGVNEQFF. Written as DNA, the CDR3 is TGTGCCAGCAGCCCGCGACTAGCGGGAGTTAATGAGCAGTTCTTC.

The chain recombines TRBV27 with TRBJ2-7; D possibly corresponds to TRBD1 (6 bases). Germline CDR1 MNHEY, CDR2 SMNVEV (reference sequence). Between the trimmed V and J ends, which lost 5 bases and 2 bases, there was a span of 16 bases. The CDR3 runs to 15 residues. CDR3 region: CASSARGPLTYEQYV. In DNA form, the CDR3 reads TGTGCCAGCAGTGCCAGGGGACCCTTGACCTACGAGCAGTACGTC.

The J gene is TRBJ2-1, the V gene TRBV7-2; 13 bases map to TRBD2. This CDR3 has 15 amino acids. CDR1 and CDR2 from the germline V gene are SGHTA and FQGNSA. After removal of 6 bases from V and 9 bases from J, the junction contained 8 bases not matched to a gene. The CDR3 spells CASSLTSGRLSEQFF. The CDR3 DNA follows: TGTGCCAGCAGTTTGACTAGCGGGAGGCTAAGTGAGCAGTTCTTC.

The V gene is TRBV27, the J gene TRBJ2-1; 11 nucleotides align to TRBD2. The germline gives CDR1 MNHEY, CDR2 SMNVEV (reference sequence). The trim removed 5 bases at V and 4 bases at J, leaving 10 bases unmatched. The CDR3 runs to 17 residues. CDR3 in amino acids: CASSTLAGGRIYNEQFF. For the CDR3, the DNA is TGTGCCAGCAGTACTCTAGCGGGAGGCCGCATTTACAATGAGCAGTTCTTC.

J is TRBJ2-7 and V is TRBV28; 8 positions agree with TRBD1. The length of the CDR3 is 17 residues. Germline CDR1 and CDR2: MDHEN and SYDVKM. V was pared by 4 bases and J by 2 bases, with 13 bases of the junction left unmatched. The CDR3, as DNA: TGTGCCAGCAGTTCCCCCTTGGGACAGGAGGCCCCCTACGAGCAGTACGTC. Its protein is CASSSPLGQEAPYEQYV.